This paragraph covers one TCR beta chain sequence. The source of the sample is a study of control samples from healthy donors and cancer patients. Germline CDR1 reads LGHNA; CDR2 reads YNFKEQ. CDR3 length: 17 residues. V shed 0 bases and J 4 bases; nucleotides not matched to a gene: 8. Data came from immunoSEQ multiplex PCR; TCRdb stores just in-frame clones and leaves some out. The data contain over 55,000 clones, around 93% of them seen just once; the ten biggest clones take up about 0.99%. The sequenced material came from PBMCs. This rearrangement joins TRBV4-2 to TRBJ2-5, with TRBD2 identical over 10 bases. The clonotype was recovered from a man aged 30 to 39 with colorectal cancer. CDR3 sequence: CASSQDGTSVWRETQYF. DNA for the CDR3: TGTGCCAGCAGCCAAGATGGGACTAGCGTATGGCGAGAGACCCAGTACTTC.